The entry below gives a single TCR beta chain sequence along with its context. Its matching antigen is unknown. The data were taken from a study of OX40 agonist ivuxolimab in advanced cancers. About the research overall: A mean age of approximately 60 years, range about 23 to 90, was recorded, and over 65% were male.

General study points: Expanded peripheral T cell antigen specificity was not determined. Those patients achieving a partial response at 0.1-3.0 mg/kg showed among the lowest clonal expansion.

The table came from immunoSEQ multiplex PCR; TCRdb's copy has only in-frame clones and leaves some out. There are about 68,000 clones in the sample; approximately 86% occur only once, and 2% to 2.5% lies in the top ten. This CDR3 spans 15 amino acids. V was pared by 4 bases and J by 5 bases, with 8 bases of the junction left unmatched. Germline V gives CDR1 SGHRS, CDR2 YFSETQ. This clonotype was obtained from an adult with an advanced solid tumor such as melanoma, head and neck, liver or kidney cancer. This chain joins TRBV5-1 and TRBJ2-7, with 11 bases that match TRBD2. This specimen was CD4+ or CD8+ T cells sorted from blood, taken in a trial of the OX40 agonist ivuxolimab. For the CDR3, the DNA is TGCGCCAGCAGCGTAGCGGGAGGGCCTTTCCACGAGCAGTACTTC. Translated, it gives CASSVAGGPFHEQYF.